The 10 T cell receptor beta chains given below trace back to one sample, sequenced in a study of response to subunit inactivated influenza vaccine. From the RT-PCR reads, TCRdb called clonotypes with MiXCR, one entry per CDR3 protein. The table includes about 800,000 distinct CDR3 sequences, about 20% detected once. Sequenced material: PBMCs from blood, taken less than 6 days after vaccination. These receptors all come from a man over 45 who received an inactivated influenza vaccine.

The rearrangement links TRBV29-1 to TRBJ2-1; D not certain. This CDR3 is 14 amino acids long. V gave up 3 bases and J gave up 3 bases, with 12 bases separating them. Looked up from germline, CDR1 is SQVTM and CDR2 is ANQGSEA. The CDR3 spells CSVDRWQVYNEQFF. CDR3 DNA sequence: TGCAGCGTTGATAGGTGGCAAGTCTACAATGAGCAGTTCTTC.

This clonotype was seen many times. This CDR3 is CASSQDPHPYNEQFF. The CDR3 DNA sequence: TGCGCCAGCAGCCAAGATCCCCACCCCTACAATGAGCAGTTCTTC. The chain joins TRBV4-3 to TRBJ2-1; no firm D call. From germline, CDR1 is LGHNA and CDR2 YSLEER. The CDR3 runs to 15 residues. The V end was cut by 0 bases, the J end by 2 bases, with 8 bases between.

V usage is TRBV29-1 and J usage is TRBJ1-1; unclear D gene. Germline CDR1 reads SQVTM; CDR2 reads ANQGSEA. V was clipped by 5 bases and J by 5 bases, with 6 bases between them. The CDR3 loop spans 10 amino acids. CDR3 loop: CSVMETEAFF. CDR3 nucleotide sequence: TGCAGCGTTATGGAAACTGAAGCTTTCTTT.

This clonotype came up a few times. The V gene is TRBV5-1, the J gene TRBJ2-5, with TRBD1 identical over 7 bases. Losses at the gene ends were 5 bases for V and 2 bases for J; bases not matched to a gene: 9. CDR1 and CDR2 (germline): SGHRS, YFSETQ. The CDR3 has 15 residues. The chain's CDR3 is CASSSYRGRQETQYF. CDR3 nucleotides: TGCGCCAGCAGTTCCTACAGGGGTAGGCAAGAGACCCAGTACTTC. Combining the CDR3 with reference TRBV5-1 and TRBJ2-5 gives the whole variable domain KAGVTQTPRYLIKTRGQQVTLSCSPISGHRSVSWYQQTPGQGLQFLFEYFSETQRNKGNFPGRFSGRQFSNSRSEMNVSTLELGDSALYLCASSSYRGRQETQYFGPGTRLLVL.

This clonotype was detected only once. This rearrangement joins TRBV6-5 to TRBJ2-5; 11 bases map to TRBD1. The trim removed 5 bases at V and 6 bases at J, leaving 5 bases unmatched. The CDR3 loop spans 14 amino acids. Germline lookup yields CDR1 MNHEY and CDR2 SVGAGI. The CDR3 loop reads CASSNGQGAKTQYF. CDR3 in DNA: TGTGCCAGCAGTAACGGACAGGGGGCCAAGACCCAGTACTTC.

V gene TRBV6-1 combines with J gene TRBJ2-7; TRBD1 aligns across 10 bases. The CDR3 consists of 16 residues. Germline loops: CDR1 MNHNS, CDR2 SASEGT. The ends lost 11 bases at V and 3 bases at J; junction bases unmatched: 16. The CDR3 protein is CAGSQPGGQGIYEQYF. The CDR3 region has the DNA TGTGCCGGGTCTCAACCAGGGGGACAGGGGATCTACGAGCAGTACTTC.

Only a few counts were recorded for this clonotype. The chain carries TRBV4-2 and TRBJ2-1, with 7 bases matching TRBD2. Germline lookup yields CDR1 LGHNA and CDR2 YNFKEQ. The CDR3 is made up of 15 amino acids. V shed 0 bases and J 4 bases; nucleotides not matched to a gene: 3. CDR3 residues: CASSQEASGYNEQFF. CDR3 in DNA: TGTGCCAGCAGCCAAGAGGCTAGCGGTTACAATGAGCAGTTCTTC.

The J gene is TRBJ2-1, the V gene TRBV3-1, with 7 bases fitting TRBD2. This CDR3 comprises 14 residues. Losses at the gene ends were 4 bases for V and 7 bases for J; bases not matched to a gene: 7. The germline V gene has CDR1 LGHDT and CDR2 YNNKEL (reference sequence). DNA of the CDR3: TGTGCCAGCAGCCCAGTGGGACTACCAAATGAGCAGTTCTTC. It specifies CASSPVGLPNEQFF.

The chain combines TRBV7-9 with TRBJ1-2, with D unresolved. The CDR3 is 15 amino acids. The germline gives CDR1 SEHNR, CDR2 FQNEAQ (reference sequence). The ends were cut back, 1 base at V and 0 bases at J, with 9 bases in the middle. The CDR3 region has the DNA TGTGCCAGCAGCTTAGAGCGGGTCTCTAACTATGGCTACACCTTC. Protein sequence: CASSLERVSNYGYTF.

This clonotype was seen a few times. V is TRBV7-2 and J is TRBJ2-3; the D is unclear. Trimming removed 6 bases at V and 8 bases at J, with 18 bases between. The germline V gene encodes CDR1 SGHTA and CDR2 FQGNSA. This CDR3 comprises 14 residues. As DNA, the CDR3 is TGTGCCAGCAGTTTACTCACGGAGCCCGCTACGCAGTATTTT. Its protein is CASSLLTEPATQYF. The variable domain in full, completed from reference TRBV7-2 and TRBJ2-3, reads GAGVSQSPSNKVTEKGKDVELRCDPISGHTALYWYRQSLGQGLEFLIYFQGNSAPDKSGLPSDRFSAERTGGSVSTLTIQRTQQEDSAVYLCASSLLTEPATQYFGPGTRLTVL.